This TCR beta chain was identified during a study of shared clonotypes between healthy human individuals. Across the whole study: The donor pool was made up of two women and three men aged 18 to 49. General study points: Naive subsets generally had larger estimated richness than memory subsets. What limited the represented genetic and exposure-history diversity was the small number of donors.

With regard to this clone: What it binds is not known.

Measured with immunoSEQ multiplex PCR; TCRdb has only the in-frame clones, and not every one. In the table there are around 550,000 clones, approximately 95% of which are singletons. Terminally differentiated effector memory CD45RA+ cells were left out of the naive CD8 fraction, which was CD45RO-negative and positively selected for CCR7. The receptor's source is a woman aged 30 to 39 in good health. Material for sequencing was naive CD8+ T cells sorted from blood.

The CDR3 reads CASSPGTSGKHNEQFF. The CDR3 DNA reads TGTGCCAGCAGCCCCGGGACTAGCGGGAAACACAATGAGCAGTTCTTC. J is TRBJ2-1 and V is TRBV27, with 13 positions matching TRBD2. The CDR3 loop spans 16 amino acids. Per germline, CDR1 MNHEY and CDR2 SMNVEV (reference sequence). The V gene end was trimmed by 6 bases and the J gene end by 5 bases; junction bases not matched to a gene: 7.